The 22 T cell receptor beta chains given below trace back to one sample, sequenced in a study of T-cell reconstitution after alpha-beta-depleted transplantation in children. Unique molecular identifiers featured in how the TCRbeta library was prepared. TCRdb re-analysed the PCR reads in MiXCR, keeping a single row per CDR3 protein. Of approximately 500,000 distinct CDR3 sequences listed, about 11% are singletons. The starting material was PBMCs, obtained before TCRalphabeta/CD19-depleted stem cell transplant. The source is a child under 10 years old with inherited bone marrow failure, due to receive a stem cell transplant.

This clonotype was recorded at least ten times. The chain joins TRBV13 to TRBJ2-2; 12 nucleotides align to TRBD2. Trimming took 5 bases from V and 4 from J; bases not matched to a gene: 5. CDR1 and CDR2 from the germline V gene are PRHDT and FYEKMQ (reference sequence). The CDR3 loop spans 16 amino acids. CDR3 in DNA: TGTGCCAGCAGCGCCGGGACTAGCGGGTTCACCGGGGAGCTGTTTTTT. Protein product: CASSAGTSGFTGELFF. The entire variable domain, with the rest obtained from reference TRBV13 and TRBJ2-2, is as follows: AAGVIQSPRHLIKEKRETATLKCYPIPRHDTVYWYQQGPGQDPQFLISFYEKMQSDKGSIPDRFSAQQFSDYHSELNMSSLELGDSALYFCASSAGTSGFTGELFFGEGSRLTVL.

This sequence joins TRBV30 and TRBJ1-1; perhaps TRBD1 as D (6 bases). Trimming left V 6 bases short and J 0 bases short, with 8 bases between. CDR1 and CDR2 from the germline V gene are GTSNPN and SVGIG (reference sequence). This CDR3 has 12 amino acids. This chain's CDR3 is CACTGMNTEAFF. CDR3 in DNA: TGTGCCTGTACAGGGATGAACACTGAAGCTTTCTTT.

The table lists this clonotype with many counts. V usage is TRBV4-2 and J usage is TRBJ2-7; TRBD2 matches 10 bases. CDR1 and CDR2 from the germline V gene are LGHNA and YNFKEQ. This CDR3 is 16 amino acids long. V was pared by 1 base and J by 2 bases, with 5 bases of the junction left unmatched. CDR3 region: CASSQVGTSATYEQYF. Here the CDR3 DNA reads TGTGCCAGCAGCCAAGTGGGGACTAGCGCGACCTACGAGCAGTACTTC.

This clonotype has a count of ten or more. The CDR3 DNA is TGCGCCAGCAGCGAATCTAGCGGTTACTACAATGAGCAGTTCTTC. Amino acids: CASSESSGYYNEQFF. The chain employs TRBV4-3 and TRBJ2-1, with TRBD2 matching over 7 bases. This CDR3 has 15 residues. Germline CDR1 and CDR2: LGHNA and YSLEER. V lost 5 bases, J lost 3 bases, and 7 bases stayed unmatched.

This clonotype has a count of ten or more. The rearrangement uses TRBV6-2 or TRBV6-3 and TRBJ2-7, with a tentative D call TRBD1 (5 bases). Trimming removed 4 bases from V and 5 bases from J, with 9 bases in between. The CDR3 sequence is 12 residues long. The germline gives CDR1 MNHEY, CDR2 SVGEGT. As DNA, the CDR3 is TGTGCCAGCAGTTGGCCGACAGACGAGCAGTACTTC. It codes for CASSWPTDEQYF.

This sequence joins TRBV27 and TRBJ2-6, with D perhaps TRBD1 (5 bases). Between the trimmed V and J ends, which lost 7 bases and 4 bases, there was a span of 20 bases. The CDR3 runs 17 residues. CDR1 MNHEY and CDR2 SMNVEV come from the germline V gene (reference sequence). The CDR3, as DNA: TGTGCCAGCACTAGTAAGCGCAGGGCGCACGGGGCCAACGTCCTGACTTTC. It yields the protein CASTSKRRAHGANVLTF.

This clonotype has ten or more counts. DNA for the CDR3: TGTGCCAGCAGGGGGAACACCGGGGAGCTGTTTTTT. It yields the protein CASRGNTGELFF. V gene TRBV6-5 combines with J gene TRBJ2-2; D not resolved. Deletions cut 6 bases from V and 1 base from J, with 3 bases between. Germline V gene data show CDR1 as MNHEY and CDR2 as SVGAGI. This CDR3 contains 12 residues.

At least ten counts were recorded for this clonotype. This chain's CDR3 is CASSFEDKLFF. Here the CDR3 DNA reads TGTGCCAGCAGCTTCGAGGACAAGCTGTTTTTT. The rearrangement uses TRBV5-5 and TRBJ1-4, with D maybe TRBD1 (5 bases). The CDR3 runs 11 residues. Germline-derived CDR1 and CDR2 are SGHKS and YYEKEE (reference sequence). V lost 2 bases and J lost 14, with 10 bases in between.

This clonotype was detected ten times or more. J is TRBJ2-2 and V is TRBV20-1; perhaps D is TRBD1 or TRBD2 (5 bases each). The CDR3 is made up of 15 amino acids. Trimming took 0 bases from V and 0 from J, leaving 8 bases between them. Germline V lookup: CDR1 DFQATT, CDR2 SNEGSKA (reference sequence). CDR3 residues: CSAREGTANTGELFF. In nucleotides, the CDR3 is TGCAGTGCTAGAGAGGGGACGGCGAACACCGGGGAGCTGTTTTTT.

In its sample, this clonotype was seen many times. J is TRBJ2-3 and V is TRBV20-1, with 11 bases aligning to TRBD2. This CDR3 is 15 amino acids long. With V trimmed by 5 bases and J by 3 bases, 7 bases remained unmatched. CDR1 DFQATT and CDR2 SNEGSKA come from the germline V gene (reference sequence). DNA for the CDR3: TGCAGTGCTCCCCGGGGACTAGCGGCTACAGATACGCAGTATTTT. Amino acids: CSAPRGLAATDTQYF.

This clonotype appeared many times. The CDR3 DNA is TGTGCCAGCAGTTTCGGTTTTGAGGAGCTGTTTTTT. Amino acids: CASSFGFEELFF. The gene calls are TRBV7-6 and TRBJ2-2; D remains unclear. CDR1 and CDR2 from the germline V gene are SGHVS and FNYEAQ. The V end was cut by 6 bases, the J end by 10 bases, with 12 bases between. The CDR3 spans 12 residues.

As for this clonotype: A clone one base away is much larger, so this may be a read error. CDR3 in amino acids: CASSQDGTGSEANVLTF. CDR3 bases: TGCGCCAGCAGCCAAGACGGGACGGGCTCTGAGGCCAACGTCCTGACTTTC. J is TRBJ2-6 and V is TRBV4-3; D may match TRBD1 or TRBD2 (5 bases each). In germline, CDR1 is LGHNA, CDR2 YSLEER. The CDR3 contains 17 residues.

V and J are TRBV20-1 and TRBJ2-7; TRBD1 aligns across 10 bases. V was clipped by 5 bases and J by 2 bases; unmatched bases: 9. The germline gives CDR1 DFQATT, CDR2 SNEGSKA (reference sequence). This CDR3 contains 15 residues. The CDR3 here is CSAYAGTGDAYEQYF. CDR3 nucleotide sequence: TGCAGTGCTTACGCCGGGACAGGGGATGCCTACGAGCAGTACTTC.

This sequence joins TRBV19 and TRBJ1-2; 7 bases line up with TRBD1. Germline V lookup: CDR1 LNHDA, CDR2 SQIVND (reference sequence). V dropped 5 bases and J dropped 5; count of bases not matched to a gene: 8. The CDR3 loop spans 14 amino acids. The CDR3 spells CASSAGTAVYGYTF. The DNA of the CDR3 is TGTGCCAGTAGTGCCGGGACAGCTGTTTATGGCTACACCTTC.

This clonotype was recorded many times. The chain joins TRBV28 to TRBJ2-1, with D hard to call. V shed 4 bases and J shed 9 bases, with 7 bases lying between them. Germline-derived CDR1 and CDR2 are MDHEN and SYDVKM. There are 11 residues in the CDR3. CDR3 sequence reads: CASSSPGEQFF. The DNA for the CDR3 is TGTGCCAGCAGTTCTCCCGGTGAGCAGTTCTTC.

The chain combines TRBV20-1 with TRBJ2-7; D is possibly TRBD2 (6 bases). Trimming took 1 base from V and 7 from J, leaving 11 bases between them. The CDR3 extends over 12 amino acids. The germline CDR1 and CDR2 sequences are DFQATT and SNEGSKA (reference sequence). The CDR3 coding sequence is TGCAGTGCTAGAGGGTGGAGGGTAGAGCAGTACTTC. Encoded protein: CSARGWRVEQYF.

This clonotype has ten or more counts. This rearrangement joins TRBV28 to TRBJ2-3, with 10 bases matching TRBD2. There are 16 residues in the CDR3. CDR1 MDHEN and CDR2 SYDVKM come from the germline V gene. The V gene end was trimmed by 4 bases and the J gene end by 0 bases; junction bases not matched to a gene: 4. CDR3 residues: CASSSLSGRSTDTQYF. Written as DNA, the CDR3 is TGTGCCAGCAGTTCCCTTAGCGGGAGGAGCACAGATACGCAGTATTTT.

The rearrangement links TRBV20-1 to TRBJ2-7, with TRBD1 matching 7 bases. This CDR3 comprises 17 residues. V lost 5 bases, J lost 4 bases, and 20 bases stayed unmatched. Per germline, CDR1 DFQATT and CDR2 SNEGSKA (reference sequence). CDR3 in amino acids: CSAPQTEPGQLGYEQYF. The CDR3 DNA is TGCAGTGCTCCACAGACCGAACCGGGACAGCTTGGATACGAGCAGTACTTC.

The chain carries TRBV14 and TRBJ2-3, with D possibly TRBD2 on 6 matching bases. The CDR3 consists of 16 residues. Trimming took off 0 bases at V and 1 base at J, with 11 bases between the two ends. Germline loops: CDR1 SGHDN, CDR2 FVKESK. The CDR3 is CASSQDPGSGTDTQYF. CDR3 coding DNA: TGTGCCAGCAGCCAAGATCCCGGGAGCGGCACAGATACGCAGTATTTT.

Worth noting for this clonotype: A junction boundary mismatches the germline segment, possibly from a read error. This chain connects TRBV6-2 or TRBV6-3 to TRBJ2-1; D unresolved. This CDR3 spans 11 amino acids. Germline V gene lookup returns CDR1 MNHEY and CDR2 SVGEGT. The CDR3 loop reads CASSGYNDQFF. The CDR3 bases are TGTGCCAGCAGTGGGTACAATGATCAGTTCTTC.

This clonotype was seen repeatedly, ten times or more. The gene calls are TRBV29-1 and TRBJ1-2, with 7 bases aligning to TRBD1. This CDR3 contains 11 residues. V was clipped by 4 bases and J by 7 bases; unmatched bases: 3. Germline V gene lookup returns CDR1 SQVTM and CDR2 ANQGSEA. The CDR3 protein is CSVGAGGGYTF. The CDR3, as DNA: TGCAGCGTTGGGGCAGGGGGTGGCTACACCTTC.

In its sample, this clonotype was seen many times. The chain recombines TRBV4-3 with TRBJ2-7; D possibly corresponds to TRBD2 (6 bases). The CDR3 has 17 residues. Trimming took 0 bases from V and 3 from J, leaving 18 bases between them. From germline, CDR1 is LGHNA and CDR2 YSLEER. The DNA for the CDR3 is TGCGCCAGCAGCCAAGATGTGGTGCGTAAAGCGGGCTACGAGCAGTACTTC. This sequence encodes CASSQDVVRKAGYEQYF.